This TCR beta chain comes out of a study of cytomegalovirus exposure and HLA in healthy donors. The primer mix had 60 Vbeta and 13 Jbeta primers. Method: immunoSEQ multiplex PCR; TCRdb's copy keeps in-frame clones and lacks some. The sample consists of roughly 34,000 clones, around 70% of them appearing once. The CDR3 runs 16 residues. Trimming cost V 5 bases and J 2 bases, with 18 bases left between them. The germline CDR1 and CDR2 sequences are SGHTA and FQGNSA. The chain couples TRBV7-2 to TRBJ1-2; D not resolved. The receptor was isolated from a middle-aged man in good health and CMV-seropositive. Sequencing input: PBMCs. The CDR3 DNA follows: TGTGCCAGCAGCCAGGTGGGAGGTATGGGCAACTATGGCTACACCTTC. Protein: CASSQVGGMGNYGYTF.